Listed below are T cell receptor beta chains from one sample, sequenced in a study of Ad26.COV2.S vaccination and SARS-CoV-2 variants. Clones were sequenced by immunoSEQ multiplex PCR, and TCRdb holds only the in-frame ones, with some missing. The sample has about 350,000 clones, 70% to 90% seen once; the top ten hold about 10%. The sample in question was peripheral blood, obtained in a trial of Ad26.COV2.S vaccine versus placebo. These receptors originate from a person aged 18-60 years who received the Ad26.COV2.S COVID-19 vaccine or a placebo. The CDR3 runs from the conserved cysteine through the conserved F or W. Fields, in order: J gene, V gene, D gene, clone size, CDR3 DNA, CDR3 protein. The D gene is left open where the match is weak. Clone size is shown for a subset of rows, as once, few, many or a class of expanded clone.

>TRBJ2-1|TRBV28|TRBD2|.
TGTGCCAGCAGTTTAGGATTAGCGGGAGTAGCGTACAATGAGCAGTTCTTC
CASSLGLAGVAYNEQFF
>TRBJ1-1|TRBV27|.|.
TGTGCCAGCAGAACCACCGGGAACACTGAAGCTTTCTTT
CASRTTGNTEAFF
>TRBJ2-7|TRBV25-1|TRBD1|.
TGTGCCAGCAGGGGACAGGGGTACGAGCAGTACTTC
CASRGQGYEQYF
>TRBJ2-3|TRBV18|.|.
TGTGCCAGCTCACCAAAGATCAGTTCTAGCACAGATACGCAGTATTTT
CASSPKISSSTDTQYF
>TRBJ2-5|TRBV7-4|TRBD2|.
TGTGCCAGCATCCGGTTAGCGGGGAGGGAGACCCAGTACTTC
CASIRLAGRETQYF
>TRBJ2-5|TRBV3-1/TRBV3-2|.|.
TGTGCCAGCAGCCAAACTAGCAGGGAGACCCAGTACTTC
CASSQTSRETQYF
>TRBJ1-1|TRBV5-6|.|once
TGTGCCAGCAGCTTCAGGAGTCGGCGGGTGAACACTGAAGCTTTCTTT
CASSFRSRRVNTEAFF
>TRBJ1-4|TRBV18|TRBD1|.
TGTGCCAGCTCACCCCGTCCGGGACAGGAAAAACTGTTTTTT
CASSPRPGQEKLFF
>TRBJ1-1|TRBV2|TRBD1|.
TGTGCCAGCAGCGATAAACACAGGGGGTCCACTGAAGCTTTCTTT
CASSDKHRGSTEAFF
>TRBJ2-7|TRBV7-2|.|.
TGTGCCAGCCAGCTTAGAGTCTTAACCTACGAGCAGTACTTC
CASQLRVLTYEQYF
>TRBJ1-2|TRBV4-2|.|.
TGTGCCAGCAGCCAAGATGGGGGCCCTAACTATGGCTACACCTTC
CASSQDGGPNYGYTF
>TRBJ2-6|TRBV2|.|.
TGTGCCAGCAGTGCGAGTAGCCGCACCCCTGGGGCCAACGTCCTGACTTTC
CASSASSRTPGANVLTF
>TRBJ2-7|TRBV7-2|.|.
TGTGCCAGCAGCTTAGCAAGTGACATTCGGGTCTACGAGCAGTACTTC
CASSLASDIRVYEQYF
>TRBJ2-2|TRBV24-1|TRBD1|.
TGTGCCACCAGCACCCAGGACAGGGGTAACACCGGGGAGCTGTTTTTT
CATSTQDRGNTGELFF
>TRBJ2-2|TRBV28|TRBD2|.
TGTGCCAGCAGTTTAGGGGGGGTGGCGGAGCTGTTTTTT
CASSLGGVAELFF
>TRBJ2-7|TRBV5-1|.|.
TGCGCCAGCAGCTTGACCCAACCTTACGAGCAGTACTTC
CASSLTQPYEQYF